The clone carrying this T cell receptor beta chain has at least ten counts. Per the germline V gene, CDR1 is SGHAT and CDR2 is FQNNGV. This CDR3 is built from 14 residues. V lost 5 bases and J lost 3; bases outside the gene matches: 3. The source of the sample is a study of chronic HIV infection and antiretroviral therapy. Via MiXCR, TCRdb re-called the 5' RACE reads, giving one row per CDR3 protein. The data show 39,000 or so distinct CDR3 sequences, with approximately 7.4% seen just once and around 3% held by the top ten. V gene TRBV11-2 combines with J gene TRBJ2-7, with 11 bases lining up with TRBD2. This sequence was found in an adult who had HIV and had not received antiretroviral therapy, or was an uninfected healthy control (not recorded which). Material: peripheral blood. CDR3 nucleotide sequence: TGTGCCAGCAGCCTAGGACTAGCGGGCTACGAGCAGTACTTC. It codes for CASSLGLAGYEQYF.